This T cell receptor (beta chain) was found in a study of control samples from healthy donors and cancer patients. TCRdb keeps only in-frame clones here, not all; method: immunoSEQ multiplex PCR. The table lists about 98,000 clones, more than 75% of them singletons. In its sample, this clone was seen once. After removal of 5 bases from V and 7 bases from J, the junction contained 3 bases not matched to a gene. CDR1 and CDR2 from the germline V gene are SGHVS and FQNEAQ. This CDR3 spans 14 amino acids. The clonotype was recovered from a man in his fifties or sixties in good health. Sample: blood. The rearrangement joins TRBV7-8 to TRBJ1-6, with 9 bases identical to TRBD1. The CDR3 region has the DNA TGTGCCAGCAGCGTGGACAGGGGCAATTCACCCCTCCACTTT. Its protein is CASSVDRGNSPLHF.